Shown below are 10 T cell receptor beta chains from a single sample sequenced in a study of blood T cell repertoires in COVID-19. Profiling relied on immunoSEQ multiplex PCR, and the TCRdb table lists in-frame clones only, not all of them. The data show 200,000 to 300,000 clones, approximately 90% seen once. Source material: peripheral blood. Receptors were obtained from a woman in her thirties or forties with acute or convalescent COVID-19.

The V and J genes are TRBV13 and TRBJ1-1; D is perhaps TRBD1 (6 bases). Germline CDR1 is PRHDT and CDR2 is FYEKMQ (reference sequence). CDR3 size: 17 residues. Trimming took 4 bases from V and 1 from J, leaving 19 bases between them. The CDR3: CASSSTPEGGENTEAFF. The CDR3 nucleotides read TGTGCCAGCAGCTCCACACCCGAGGGGGGGGAGAACACTGAAGCTTTCTTT.

The CDR3 sequence is CASSVDSYSGANVLTF. CDR3 nucleotides: TGTGCCAGCAGCGTGGACTCCTACTCTGGGGCCAACGTCCTGACTTTC. This chain joins TRBV9 and TRBJ2-6; the D gene is possibly TRBD2 (5 bases). V was cut by 2 bases and J by 0 bases, with 9 bases left in between. There are 16 residues in the CDR3. Germline CDR1 and CDR2: SGDLS and YYNGEE.

This clone was picked up one time. This chain uses TRBV19 with TRBJ1-1; 7 nucleotides agree with TRBD1. The CDR3 length is 16 residues. Germline V gives CDR1 LNHDA, CDR2 SQIVND (reference sequence). V shed 3 bases, J shed 0 bases, and the junction held 7 bases outside the gene matches. CDR3 DNA sequence: TGTGCCAGTAGTATCCCAACGACAGGGTTGAACACTGAAGCTTTCTTT. Amino acids: CASSIPTTGLNTEAFF.

The chain combines TRBV19 with TRBJ2-1, with 13 bases aligning to TRBD2. CDR1 is LNHDA, CDR2 SQIVND, per germline (reference sequence). V lost 5 bases and J lost 7; bases outside the gene matches: 5. The CDR3 has 15 residues. CDR3 region: CASSQGTSGENEQFF. CDR3 nucleotides: TGTGCCAGTAGTCAAGGGACTAGCGGGGAGAATGAGCAGTTCTTC.

The chain carries TRBV19 and TRBJ1-5; D uncertain. Trimming took 7 bases from V and 6 from J, leaving 19 bases between them. This CDR3 region has 15 residues. Germline CDR1 LNHDA, CDR2 SQIVND (reference sequence). The CDR3 nucleotides read TGTGCCAGTACCAACGAACGGAGGGTGCTTCAGCCCCAGCATTTT. This codes for CASTNERRVLQPQHF.

The gene calls are TRBV10-3 and TRBJ2-3, with 16 bases that match TRBD2. The junction had 10 bases not matched to a gene; V was cut back by 10 bases and J by 6 bases. In germline, CDR1 is ENHRY, CDR2 SYGVKD. This CDR3 is built from 16 residues. CDR3 sequence reads: CATSGTSGGAWDTQYF. CDR3 in DNA: TGTGCCACCTCTGGGACTAGCGGGGGGGCCTGGGATACGCAGTATTTT.

The J gene is TRBJ1-5, the V gene TRBV20-1; 9 bases fit TRBD1. The V segment lost 3 bases and the J segment 4 bases; nucleotides outside the gene matches: 4. There are 14 residues in the CDR3. In germline, CDR1 is DFQATT, CDR2 SNEGSKA (reference sequence). CDR3 in amino acids: CSASMGTGNQPQHF. DNA for the CDR3: TGCAGTGCTAGTATGGGGACAGGGAATCAGCCCCAGCATTTT.

This clone was recorded once. This rearrangement joins TRBV2 to TRBJ1-5; D not certain. The CDR3 consists of 15 residues. Germline loops: CDR1 SNHLY, CDR2 FYNNEI. Trimming took 7 bases from V and 7 from J, leaving 20 bases between them. The CDR3 region has the DNA TGTGCCAGCACCGAAGCGGCGGGTTTAATACAGCCCCAGCATTTT. Protein: CASTEAAGLIQPQHF.

This clone was seen only once. This chain links TRBV2 with TRBJ1-2; 8 nucleotides match TRBD1. The CDR3 runs to 14 residues. V dropped 11 bases and J dropped 5; count of bases not matched to a gene: 13. In germline, CDR1 is SNHLY, CDR2 FYNNEI. In DNA, the CDR3 is TGTGCCGGCGGACAGGGAGGGTTGTTTTATGGCTACACCTTC. Translated, it gives CAGGQGGLFYGYTF.

The CDR3 sequence: CASRLKGAYDEQYV. The CDR3 DNA reads TGTGCCAGCAGGCTGAAGGGGGCGTATGACGAGCAGTACGTC. The chain joins TRBV5-6 to TRBJ2-7; 7 bases line up with TRBD1. The CDR3 extends over 14 amino acids. CDR1 is SGHDT and CDR2 is YYEEEE in the germline V gene. V lost 5 bases to trimming and J lost 5 bases; unmatched junction nucleotides: 10.